The T cell receptor (beta chain) described here comes from a study of CD8+CD57+ T cells in acquired aplastic anemia. Study as a whole: Sorted CD4+ and CD8+ cells gave an average of approximately 3 ug of DNA. Study findings and constraints: Patients and controls turned out to have twenty-nine CD8+ CDR3 sequences in common. CD8+ Simpson's diversity in patients was not significantly different from that in controls.

For this clonotype: What it binds is unknown.

V was pared by 3 bases and J by 8 bases, with 16 bases between. This CDR3 is 14 amino acids long. CDR1 is SNHLY, CDR2 FYNNEI, per germline. The template for TCR beta VDJ and CDR3 sequence profiling was genomic DNA. In TCRdb, the reads were re-called with MiXCR into one record per CDR3 protein. The data show some 290,000 distinct CDR3 sequences, approximately 57% seen once. This sequence was found in a human donor with severe aplastic anemia or a healthy control (not recorded which). The chain carries TRBV2 and TRBJ1-1, with D possibly TRBD1 on 6 matching bases. The sample was sorted CD4+, CD8+, or CD8+CD57+ T cells (not recorded which) from PBMCs. The CDR3 nucleotides read TGTGCCAGCAGTGACTACAGGGAGGGCGGGGAAGCTTTCTTT. Protein sequence: CASSDYREGGEAFF.